Below are 10 T cell receptor beta chains sequenced from a single sample in a study of shared clonotypes between healthy human individuals. The assay was immunoSEQ multiplex PCR, and TCRdb's table has in-frame clones only and misses some. The data hold about 2.4 million clones, with more than 90% observed a single time. The sample comprised naive CD4+ T cells sorted from blood. Subset meaning: CD45RA+ positively selected. The source of these receptors is a young man in good health.

The V and J genes are TRBV7-2 and TRBJ1-6, with D uncertain. The germline V and J ends were trimmed by 3 bases and 10 bases, with 13 bases remaining between them. The germline CDR1 and CDR2 sequences are SGHTA and FQGNSA. The CDR3 runs to 14 residues. As DNA, the CDR3 is TGTGCCAGCAGCTTCGGGGAGTCCATCTCACCCCTCCACTTT. It yields the protein CASSFGESISPLHF.

Turning to this clone: Additional DNA sequences in this sample encode the identical CDR3. The genes are TRBV18 and TRBJ1-3; 8 positions match TRBD1. V shed 6 bases, J shed 4 bases, and the junction held 5 bases outside the gene matches. Germline CDR1 is KGHSH and CDR2 is LQKENI. CDR3 size: 14 residues. In DNA, the CDR3 is TGTGCCAGCTCGCCTGACAGGGGCGGAAACACCATATATTTT. This gives the protein CASSPDRGGNTIYF. Complete variable domain (other parts from reference TRBV18 and TRBJ1-3): NAGVMQNPRHLVRRRGQEARLRCSPMKGHSHVYWYRQLPEEGLKFMVYLQKENIIDESGMPKERFSAEFPKEGPSILRIQQVVRGDSAAYFCASSPDRGGNTIYFGEGSWLTVV.

Remarks on this clone: The same CDR3 is also encoded by other DNA sequences in this sample. The rearrangement uses TRBV9 and TRBJ2-3; no firm D call. Germline V CDR1 and CDR2: SGDLS, YYNGEE. CDR3 length: 14 residues. Trimming took off 0 bases at V and 0 bases at J, with 5 bases between the two ends. Written as DNA, the CDR3 is TGTGCCAGCAGCGTAGCCGTGAGCACAGATACGCAGTATTTT. It translates to CASSVAVSTDTQYF.

The chain carries TRBV19 and TRBJ1-6, with D possibly being TRBD1 (6 bases). This CDR3 region has 15 residues. The germline gives CDR1 LNHDA, CDR2 SQIVND (reference sequence). Trimming shortened V by 3 bases and J by 7 bases, and 13 bases separated the two germline ends. Here the CDR3 reads CASSIGQPLNSPLHF. The CDR3 DNA follows: TGTGCCAGTAGTATTGGACAGCCGTTAAATTCACCCCTCCACTTT.

Concerning this clone itself: This sample also contains other DNA sequences that code for the same CDR3. The chain links TRBV10-3 to TRBJ2-5; the D gene could be TRBD1 or TRBD2 (5 bases each). The CDR3 consists of 13 residues. Per germline, CDR1 ENHRY and CDR2 SYGVKD. Trimming left V 0 bases short and J 5 bases short, with 7 bases between. CDR3 DNA sequence: TGTGCCATCAGTGAGTCGGGGGTGGAGACCCAGTACTTC. Translating gives CAISESGVETQYF.

V and J are TRBV4-3 and TRBJ2-5; unclear D gene. Gene TRBJ2-7 matches the end of the DNA better, so the J call may be wrong. The CDR3 runs 13 residues. Germline CDR1 LGHNA, CDR2 YSLEER. CDR3 sequence: CASSQEASYEQYF. The DNA for the CDR3 is TGCGCCAGCAGCCAAGAGGCCTCCTACGAGCAGTACTTC.

The chain employs TRBV2 and TRBJ2-2; 13 bases map to TRBD2. The germline gives CDR1 SNHLY, CDR2 FYNNEI. The CDR3 runs 20 residues. V was pared by 4 bases and J by 4 bases, with 15 bases of the junction left unmatched. In DNA form, the CDR3 reads TGTGCCAGCAGTGCACCGGGACTAGCGGGAATTTTGAGGGGCACCGGGGAGCTGTTTTTT. It encodes CASSAPGLAGILRGTGELFF.

The J gene is TRBJ2-4, the V gene TRBV7-6; 10 positions match TRBD1. The CDR3 has 17 amino acids. V shed 5 bases, J shed 5 bases, and the junction held 12 bases outside the gene matches. Germline loops: CDR1 SGHVS, CDR2 FNYEAQ. The CDR3 sequence: CASSLTDRGRGENIQYF. The CDR3 nucleotides are TGTGCCAGCAGCCTCACAGACAGGGGGCGCGGTGAAAACATTCAGTACTTC.

The rearrangement joins TRBV10-2 to TRBJ2-1; 8 nucleotides agree with TRBD2. V trimming: 3 bases; J trimming: 5 bases; junction bases outside the gene matches: 3. Germline CDR1 reads WSHSY; CDR2 reads SAAADI. This CDR3 is 14 amino acids long. The CDR3 sequence is CASSDKRGNNEQFF. The CDR3 DNA is TGCGCCAGCAGTGACAAGCGGGGGAACAATGAGCAGTTCTTC.

The chain joins TRBV21-1 to TRBJ1-5; the table's D call, TRBD1, was not checked against the DNA. TRBV21-1 is labeled a pseudogene. There are 14 residues in the CDR3. The CDR3 nucleotides are TGTGCCAGCAGCAACCAGGGGATCCGGCAGCCCCAGCATTTT. It encodes CASSNQGIRQPQHF.